This TCR beta chain was obtained from a study of OX40 agonist ivuxolimab in advanced cancers. Only in-frame clones appear in the TCRdb table, and some are missing; sequencing was by immunoSEQ multiplex PCR. The sample holds some 70,000 clones; approximately 90% are singletons and the top ten take approximately 0.99%. Germline-derived CDR1 and CDR2 are SGHRS and YFSETQ. Trimming cost V 7 bases and J 1 base; bases outside gene matches: 1. CDR3 length: 12 residues. The source was CD4+ or CD8+ T cells sorted from blood, collected in a trial of the OX40 agonist ivuxolimab. This receptor was taken from an adult with an advanced solid tumor such as melanoma, head and neck, liver or kidney cancer. The genes are TRBV5-1 and TRBJ2-5; 7 nucleotides agree with TRBD2. In DNA, the CDR3 is TGCGCCAGCCGGGAGGCCCAAGAGACCCAGTACTTC. Translating it yields CASREAQETQYF.